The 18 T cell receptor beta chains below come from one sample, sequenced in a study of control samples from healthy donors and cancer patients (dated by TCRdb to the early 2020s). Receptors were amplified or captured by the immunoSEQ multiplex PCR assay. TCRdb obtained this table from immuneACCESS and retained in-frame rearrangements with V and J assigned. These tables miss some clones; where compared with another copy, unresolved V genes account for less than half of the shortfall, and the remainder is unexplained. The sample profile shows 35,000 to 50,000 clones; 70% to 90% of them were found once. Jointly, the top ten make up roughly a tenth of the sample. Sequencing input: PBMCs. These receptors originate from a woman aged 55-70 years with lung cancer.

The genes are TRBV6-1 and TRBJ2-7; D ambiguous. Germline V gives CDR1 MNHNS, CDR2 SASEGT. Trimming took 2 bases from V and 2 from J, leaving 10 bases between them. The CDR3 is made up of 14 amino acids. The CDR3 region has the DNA TGTGCCAGCAGTGAAAGGTCCCGAACCTACGAGCAGTACTTC. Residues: CASSERSRTYEQYF.

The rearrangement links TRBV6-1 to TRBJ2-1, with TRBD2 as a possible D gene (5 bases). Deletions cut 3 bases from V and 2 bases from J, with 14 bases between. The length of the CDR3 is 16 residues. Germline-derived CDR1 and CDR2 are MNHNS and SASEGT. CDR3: CASSDSVFGTYNEQFF. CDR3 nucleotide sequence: TGTGCCAGCAGTGATTCCGTCTTCGGGACCTACAATGAGCAGTTCTTC.

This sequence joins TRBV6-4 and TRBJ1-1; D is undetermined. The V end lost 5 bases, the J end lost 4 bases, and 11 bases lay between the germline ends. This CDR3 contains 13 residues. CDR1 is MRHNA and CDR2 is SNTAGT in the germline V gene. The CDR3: CASSRRESTEAFF. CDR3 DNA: TGTGCCAGCAGTCGAAGGGAGAGCACTGAAGCTTTCTTT.

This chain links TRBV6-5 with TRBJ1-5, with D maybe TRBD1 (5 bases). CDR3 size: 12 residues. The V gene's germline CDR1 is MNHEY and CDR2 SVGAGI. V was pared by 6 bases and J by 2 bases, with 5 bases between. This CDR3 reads CASRQGNQPQHF. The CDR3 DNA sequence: TGTGCCAGCAGACAGGGCAATCAGCCCCAGCATTTT.

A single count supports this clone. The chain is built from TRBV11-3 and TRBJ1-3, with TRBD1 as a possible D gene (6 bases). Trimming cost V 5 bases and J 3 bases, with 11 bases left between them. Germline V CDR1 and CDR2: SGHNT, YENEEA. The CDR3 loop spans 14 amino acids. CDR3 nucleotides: TGTGCCAGCAGCCAACAAGGGGGTGGAAACACCATATATTTT. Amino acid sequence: CASSQQGGGNTIYF.

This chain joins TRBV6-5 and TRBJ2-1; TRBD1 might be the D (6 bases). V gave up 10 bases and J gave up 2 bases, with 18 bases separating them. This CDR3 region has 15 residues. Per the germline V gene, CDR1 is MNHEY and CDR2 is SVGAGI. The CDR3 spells CATNLRDNPYNEQFF. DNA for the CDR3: TGTGCCACCAATTTAAGGGACAACCCCTACAATGAGCAGTTCTTC.

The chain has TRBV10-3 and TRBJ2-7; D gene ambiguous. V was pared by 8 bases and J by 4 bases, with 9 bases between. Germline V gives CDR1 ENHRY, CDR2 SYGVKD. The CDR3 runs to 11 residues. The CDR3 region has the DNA TGTGCCATCTCCAGCCAATACGAGCAGTACTTC. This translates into CAISSQYEQYF.

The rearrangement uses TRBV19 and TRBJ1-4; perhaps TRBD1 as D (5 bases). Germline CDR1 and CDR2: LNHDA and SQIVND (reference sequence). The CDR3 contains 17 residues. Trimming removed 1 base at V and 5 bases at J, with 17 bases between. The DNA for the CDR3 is TGTGCCAGTAGTATAGGAATAGGGTTGGGACCGAATGAAAAACTGTTTTTT. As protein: CASSIGIGLGPNEKLFF.

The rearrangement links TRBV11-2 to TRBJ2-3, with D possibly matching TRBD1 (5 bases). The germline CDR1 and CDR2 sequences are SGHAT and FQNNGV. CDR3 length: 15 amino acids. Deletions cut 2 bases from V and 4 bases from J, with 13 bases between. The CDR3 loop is CASSLWGRPSDTQYF. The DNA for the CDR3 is TGTGCCAGCAGCTTATGGGGCCGACCCTCAGATACGCAGTATTTT.

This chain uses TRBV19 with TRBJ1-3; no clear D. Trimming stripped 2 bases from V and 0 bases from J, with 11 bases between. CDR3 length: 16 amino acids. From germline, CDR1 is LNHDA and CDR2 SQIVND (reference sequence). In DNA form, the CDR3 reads TGTGCCAGTAGTATATACGGCGGCAGCTCTGGAAACACCATATATTTT. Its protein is CASSIYGGSSGNTIYF.

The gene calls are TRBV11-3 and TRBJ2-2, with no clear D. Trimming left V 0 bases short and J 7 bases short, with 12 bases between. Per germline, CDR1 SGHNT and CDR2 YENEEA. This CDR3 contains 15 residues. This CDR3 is CASSLDGRTRGELFF. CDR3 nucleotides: TGTGCCAGCAGCTTAGATGGCCGGACGCGCGGGGAGCTGTTTTTT.

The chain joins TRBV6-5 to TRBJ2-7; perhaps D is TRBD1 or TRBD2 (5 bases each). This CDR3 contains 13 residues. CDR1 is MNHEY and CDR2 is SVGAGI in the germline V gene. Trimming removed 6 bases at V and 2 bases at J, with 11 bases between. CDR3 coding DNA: TGTGCCAGCAGAGGGAAGGGACCCTACGAGCAGTACTTC. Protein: CASRGKGPYEQYF.

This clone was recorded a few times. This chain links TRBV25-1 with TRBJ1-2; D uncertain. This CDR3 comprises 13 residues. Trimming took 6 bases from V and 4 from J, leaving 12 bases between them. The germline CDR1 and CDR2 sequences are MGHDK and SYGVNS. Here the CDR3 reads CASSRSAGYGYTF. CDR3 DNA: TGTGCCAGCAGCCGTTCTGCCGGCTATGGCTACACCTTC.

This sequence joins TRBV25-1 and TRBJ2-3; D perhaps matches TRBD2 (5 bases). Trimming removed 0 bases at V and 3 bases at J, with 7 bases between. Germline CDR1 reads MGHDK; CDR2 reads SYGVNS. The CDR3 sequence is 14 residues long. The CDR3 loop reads CASSEYPGTDTQYF. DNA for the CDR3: TGTGCCAGCAGTGAATATCCGGGGACAGATACGCAGTATTTT.

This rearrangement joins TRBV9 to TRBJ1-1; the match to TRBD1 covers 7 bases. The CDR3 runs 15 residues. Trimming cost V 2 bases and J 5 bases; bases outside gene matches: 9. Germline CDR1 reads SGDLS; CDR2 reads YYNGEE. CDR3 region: CASSVNPGGGTEAFF. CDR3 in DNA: TGTGCCAGCAGCGTCAACCCAGGGGGAGGTACTGAAGCTTTCTTT.

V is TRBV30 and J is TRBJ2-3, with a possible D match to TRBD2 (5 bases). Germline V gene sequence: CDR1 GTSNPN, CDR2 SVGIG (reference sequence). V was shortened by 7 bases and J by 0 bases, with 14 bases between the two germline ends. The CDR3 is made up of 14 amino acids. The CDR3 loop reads CASYWRTSTDTQYF. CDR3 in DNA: TGTGCCTCCTACTGGAGGACTAGCACAGATACGCAGTATTTT.

CDR3 protein: CASSNPLAAIYEQYF. The CDR3 nucleotides are TGTGCCAGCAGCAATCCACTAGCGGCTATTTACGAGCAGTACTTC. The chain has TRBV21-1 and TRBJ2-7; TRBD2, the D gene given by the table, was not confirmed from the DNA. TRBV21-1 is assigned pseudogene status. The CDR3 extends over 15 amino acids.

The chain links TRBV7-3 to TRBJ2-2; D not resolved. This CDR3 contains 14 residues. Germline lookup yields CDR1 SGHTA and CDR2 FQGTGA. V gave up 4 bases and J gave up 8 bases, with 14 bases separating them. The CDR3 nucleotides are TGTGCCAGCAGCTCAGATACAGCAGCAGGGGAGCTGTTTTTT. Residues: CASSSDTAAGELFF.